The 27 T cell receptor beta chains below all came from one sample that was sequenced in a study of T cells after posttransplantation cyclophosphamide. The data were produced by immunoSEQ multiplex PCR, yet TCRdb's version contains in-frame clones alone and is incomplete. The sample contains 8,900 or so clones, roughly 98% of which appear only once. Sequencing used naive CD8+ T cells sorted from PBMCs. The source is a man in his fifties in good health, CMV-negative, and a related stem cell transplant donor.

This clone has a handful of counts. The gene calls are TRBV7-9 and TRBJ1-2, with TRBD1 matching 7 bases. Germline CDR1 SEHNR, CDR2 FQNEAQ (reference sequence). CDR3 size: 13 residues. Unmatched junction bases numbered 8, after V lost 5 bases and J lost 8 bases. In nucleotides, the CDR3 is TGTGCCAGCAGCCCAGACAGGGTGGAGGGCTACACCTTC. Translating gives CASSPDRVEGYTF.

The chain employs TRBV27 and TRBJ2-7; 13 bases are shared with TRBD2. V shed 5 bases, J shed 8 bases, and the junction held 15 bases outside the gene matches. The CDR3 is made up of 17 amino acids. Germline V gives CDR1 MNHEY, CDR2 SMNVEV (reference sequence). CDR3 in DNA: TGTGCCAGCAGTAACAACTACCTCGGGACTAGCGGGATACAGCAGTACTTC. Translated, it gives CASSNNYLGTSGIQQYF.

Note on this clone: An end of the junction differs from the germline gene, which may be a read error. The sample has other DNA sequences that encode this CDR3 too. The chain couples TRBV4-1 to TRBJ1-6; TRBD1 aligns across 7 bases. The CDR3 runs to 19 residues. Germline-derived CDR1 and CDR2 are MGHRA and YSYEKL. The DNA of the CDR3 is TGCGCCAGTAGCCAAGATGGGACAGATTTGAGCTCCTATAATTCCCCCCTCCACTTT. Translating it yields CASSQDGTDLSSYNSPLHF.

The CDR3 bases are TGTGCTAGTGGTTGGGAGAACGAGCAGTACTTC. Amino acids: CASGWENEQYF. The gene calls are TRBV12-5 and TRBJ2-7, with D possibly being TRBD2 (5 bases). This CDR3 region has 11 residues. V was shortened by 4 bases and J by 5 bases, with 6 bases between the two germline ends. CDR1 is LGHNT and CDR2 is FRNRAP in the germline V gene.

This rearrangement joins TRBV13 to TRBJ2-7; 11 bases are shared with TRBD1. The CDR3 runs 15 residues. V lost 2 bases, J lost 3 bases, and 3 bases stayed unmatched. The germline V gene has CDR1 PRHDT and CDR2 FYEKMQ (reference sequence). The CDR3 sequence is CASSLMGQGDYEQYF. CDR3 coding DNA: TGTGCCAGCAGCTTAATGGGACAGGGGGACTACGAGCAGTACTTC.

The chain carries TRBV29-1 and TRBJ1-1; TRBD1 is a possible D gene (6 bases). CDR3 length: 13 residues. The germline gives CDR1 SQVTM, CDR2 ANQGSEA. The V end was cut by 8 bases, the J end by 0 bases, with 13 bases between. CDR3 coding DNA: TGCAGCCTAGAAACAGGGCTGAACACTGAAGCTTTCTTT. Amino acids: CSLETGLNTEAFF.

The gene calls are TRBV15 and TRBJ1-2, with 8 bases identical to TRBD1. Germline loops: CDR1 LNHNV, CDR2 YYDKDF (reference sequence). The CDR3 sequence is 19 residues long. The V segment lost 2 bases and the J segment 5 bases; nucleotides outside the gene matches: 19. CDR3 sequence: CATSRNSGTGYPFNYGYTF. CDR3 in DNA: TGTGCCACCAGCAGAAACTCCGGGACAGGCTACCCCTTCAATTATGGCTACACCTTC.

J is TRBJ1-5 and V is TRBV6-5, with D possibly matching TRBD1 (6 bases). Germline V gene sequence: CDR1 MNHEY, CDR2 SVGAGI. V gave up 5 bases and J gave up 1 base, with 12 bases separating them. This CDR3 comprises 15 residues. For the CDR3, the DNA is TGTGCCAGCAGTATCGACACAGGGAGCAATCAGCCCCAGCATTTT. Protein sequence: CASSIDTGSNQPQHF.

The chain combines TRBV27 with TRBJ2-1, with 7 bases matching TRBD1. The J segment lost 0 bases and the V segment lost 0 bases, leaving 2 bases of the junction unmatched. The CDR3 extends over 16 amino acids. The V gene's germline CDR1 is MNHEY and CDR2 SMNVEV (reference sequence). For the CDR3, the DNA is TGTGCCAGCAGTTTATCGGACAGGAGCTCCTACAATGAGCAGTTCTTC. Translated, it gives CASSLSDRSSYNEQFF.

This clone was counted once. The J gene is TRBJ2-3, the V gene TRBV7-9; D is possibly TRBD2 (5 bases). The V and J ends lost 3 bases and 1 base respectively, with 5 bases between them. This CDR3 spans 13 amino acids. Germline V gene sequence: CDR1 SEHNR, CDR2 FQNEAQ (reference sequence). The CDR3 coding sequence is TGTGCCAGCAGCTTCGGGGGCACAGATACGCAGTATTTT. It is translated as CASSFGGTDTQYF.

The gene calls are TRBV2 and TRBJ2-7, with 10 bases aligning to TRBD2. Germline-derived CDR1 and CDR2 are SNHLY and FYNNEI. The junction had 2 bases not matched to a gene; V was cut back by 6 bases and J by 0 bases. The CDR3 totals 14 residues. The CDR3 reads CASSLAGVSYEQYF. Here the CDR3 DNA reads TGTGCCAGCAGCCTAGCGGGGGTCTCCTACGAGCAGTACTTC.

This clone showed up just once. The chain has TRBV11-2 and TRBJ1-1; TRBD1 might be the D (6 bases). The CDR3 loop spans 11 amino acids. V lost 3 bases, J lost 11 bases, and 10 bases lay in between. The germline CDR1 and CDR2 sequences are SGHAT and FQNNGV. The CDR3, as DNA: TGTGCCAGCAGCTTTCCAGGGGAGGCTTTCTTT. Its translation is CASSFPGEAFF.

With respect to this clone: Mismatch with germline at one junction end may stem from a read error. Other DNA sequences in the same sample also yield this CDR3. This chain connects TRBV19 to TRBJ2-7; 7 bases are a match to TRBD2. The CDR3 has 14 amino acids. Germline CDR1 is LNHDA and CDR2 is SQIVND (reference sequence). The CDR3 sequence: CASSTREDAYEQYF. The CDR3 DNA reads TGTGCCAGCAGTACTCGGGAGGACGCATACGAGCAGTACTTC.

CDR3 nucleotide sequence: TGTGCCAGCAGCTTGGGGACAGGCTCTGGAAACACCATATATTTT. This sequence encodes CASSLGTGSGNTIYF. The V and J genes are TRBV5-8 and TRBJ1-3; 7 nucleotides line up with TRBD1. The V segment lost 0 bases and the J segment 0 bases; nucleotides outside the gene matches: 0. From germline, CDR1 is SGHTS and CDR2 YDEGEE. The CDR3 runs to 15 residues.

V gene TRBV29-1 combines with J gene TRBJ1-2, with TRBD1 as a possible D gene (6 bases). Germline V gene sequence: CDR1 SQVTM, CDR2 ANQGSEA. V dropped 3 bases and J dropped 4 bases, with 12 bases sitting between them. The CDR3 totals 13 residues. The CDR3 loop is CSVDLGAAYGYTF. DNA for the CDR3: TGCAGCGTTGATTTGGGGGCGGCCTATGGCTACACCTTC.

The chain carries TRBV19 and TRBJ1-1; no firm D call. The CDR3 runs 13 residues. The germline V and J ends were trimmed by 2 bases and 2 bases, with 6 bases remaining between them. Germline CDR1 reads LNHDA; CDR2 reads SQIVND (reference sequence). The CDR3 bases are TGTGCCAGTAGTATAAGAGAAAACACTGAAGCTTTCTTT. Protein: CASSIRENTEAFF.

The V call is TRBV4-1, the J call TRBJ2-1, with TRBD2 identical over 10 bases. Germline-derived CDR1 and CDR2 are MGHRA and YSYEKL. V was clipped by 1 base and J by 5 bases; unmatched bases: 2. The CDR3 runs to 15 residues. The CDR3 coding sequence is TGCGCCAGCAGCCAAGTTCTAGCGGGGGACAATGAGCAGTTCTTC. As protein: CASSQVLAGDNEQFF.

The chain combines TRBV9 with TRBJ2-2, with D possibly being TRBD2 (6 bases). This CDR3 region has 15 residues. Trimming cost V 3 bases and J 2 bases, with 11 bases left between them. Looked up from germline, CDR1 is SGDLS and CDR2 is YYNGEE. CDR3 loop: CASSEQGLNTGELFF. In nucleotides, the CDR3 is TGTGCCAGCAGCGAGCAGGGACTCAACACCGGGGAGCTGTTTTTT.

The genes are TRBV7-6 and TRBJ2-1; D is perhaps TRBD1 (5 bases). CDR3 size: 17 residues. V shed 2 bases and J shed 6 bases, with 20 bases lying between them. The germline gives CDR1 SGHVS, CDR2 FNYEAQ. The CDR3 region is CASSLSSLDTVGNEQFF. The CDR3 bases are TGTGCCAGCAGCTTAAGCTCCTTGGACACGGTGGGCAATGAGCAGTTCTTC.

Comments on this clone: One end of the junction is discordant with germline, which a read error may explain. V is TRBV5-4 and J is TRBJ2-1, with 8 bases matching TRBD2. This CDR3 has 15 amino acids. Germline V CDR1 and CDR2: SGHNT, YYREEE (reference sequence). The CDR3 region is CANSLAAGGVGEQFF. In DNA, the CDR3 is TGTGCCAACAGCTTGGCGGCGGGAGGAGTCGGTGAGCAGTTCTTC.

The chain joins TRBV5-1 to TRBJ2-7; 11 bases agree with TRBD2. The CDR3 is 15 amino acids. J was trimmed by 3 bases and V by 0 bases; bases with no gene match: 2. The germline CDR1 and CDR2 sequences are SGHRS and YFSETQ. The CDR3 DNA reads TGCGCCAGCAGCTTGGTGACTAGCGGGAACTACGAGCAGTACTTC. Translated: CASSLVTSGNYEQYF.

This sequence joins TRBV7-6 and TRBJ2-1, with 7 bases identical to TRBD2. This CDR3 contains 15 residues. Germline CDR1 and CDR2: SGHVS and FNYEAQ. With 1 base clipped from V and 2 bases from J, the junction kept 2 bases outside the gene matches. CDR3 sequence: CASSLGGGPYNEQFF. CDR3 bases: TGTGCCAGCAGCTTAGGGGGGGGACCCTACAATGAGCAGTTCTTC.

The V call is TRBV4-3, the J call TRBJ1-2; D remains unclear. This CDR3 spans 16 amino acids. Germline CDR1 LGHNA, CDR2 YSLEER. The V and J ends lost 0 bases and 8 bases respectively, with 19 bases between them. The CDR3 bases are TGCGCCAGCAGCCAAGAGACGACTCTCTTGAGTAGGGGCTACACCTTC. Its translation: CASSQETTLLSRGYTF.

This chain joins TRBV10-2 and TRBJ2-1; D gene ambiguous. This CDR3 is built from 14 residues. CDR1 is WSHSY and CDR2 is SAAADI in the germline V gene. V lost 4 bases to trimming and J lost 3 bases, with 10 bases between them. The CDR3 DNA is TGCGCCAGCAGTGGCGTCAGGTACTACAATGAGCAGTTCTTC. It yields the protein CASSGVRYYNEQFF.

The chain links TRBV7-9 to TRBJ1-1; TRBD1 agrees at 7 bases. CDR3 size: 13 residues. Germline CDR1 is SEHNR and CDR2 is FQNEAQ (reference sequence). J lost 2 bases, V lost 7 bases, and 4 bases had no gene match. The CDR3 nucleotides are TGTGCCAGCACGAGGGGGCTAAACACTGAAGCTTTCTTT. This translates into CASTRGLNTEAFF.

The chain couples TRBV18 to TRBJ1-2, with TRBD1 identical over 9 bases. Germline trimming cut 2 bases from V and 6 bases from J; bases unmatched to any gene: 4. The CDR3 is made up of 14 amino acids. CDR1 and CDR2 (germline): KGHSH, LQKENI. CDR3 nucleotide sequence: TGTGCCAGCTCACCAGGGACAGGGATCCATGGCTACACCTTC. It yields the protein CASSPGTGIHGYTF.

The CDR3 reads CASSASGLRTDTQYF. CDR3 coding DNA: TGTGCCAGCAGTGCTTCAGGGTTAAGGACAGATACGCAGTATTTT. This chain joins TRBV27 and TRBJ2-3, with a weak D call TRBD1 (5 bases). This CDR3 region has 15 residues. Germline V gene sequence: CDR1 MNHEY, CDR2 SMNVEV (reference sequence). V was pared by 5 bases and J by 3 bases, with 15 bases between.